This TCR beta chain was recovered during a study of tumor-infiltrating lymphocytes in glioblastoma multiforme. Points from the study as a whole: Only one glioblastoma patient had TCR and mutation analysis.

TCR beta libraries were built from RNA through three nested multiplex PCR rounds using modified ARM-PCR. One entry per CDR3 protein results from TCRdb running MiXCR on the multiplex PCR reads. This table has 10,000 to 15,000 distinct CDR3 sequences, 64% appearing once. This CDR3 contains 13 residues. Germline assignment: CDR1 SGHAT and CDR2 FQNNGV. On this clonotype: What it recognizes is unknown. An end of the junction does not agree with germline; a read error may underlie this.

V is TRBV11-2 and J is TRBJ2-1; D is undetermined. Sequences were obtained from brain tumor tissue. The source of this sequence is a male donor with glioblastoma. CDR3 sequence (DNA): TGCGCCACCAGCTTAGATAGGTGGAGTGAGCAGTTCTTC. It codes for CATSLDRWSEQFF. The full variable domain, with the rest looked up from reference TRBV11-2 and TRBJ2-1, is EAGVAQSPRYKIIEKRQSVAFWCNPISGHATLYWYQQILGQGPKLLIQFQNNGVVDDSQLPKDRFSAERLKGVDSTLKIQPAKLEDSAVYLCATSLDRWSEQFFGPGTRLTVL.